This entry describes one TCR beta chain. The antigen remains undetermined. The data stem from a study of OX40 agonist ivuxolimab in advanced cancers. About the study: People who had prior anti-PD-1, anti-PD-L1 or anti-CTLA-4 therapy could take part, and roughly 40% had some.

Profiled with immunoSEQ multiplex PCR; TCRdb holds only in-frame clones, not every one. This table has tens of thousands of clones, around 89% appearing once. Per the germline V gene, CDR1 is LGHNA and CDR2 is YSLEER. Trimming at V came to 1 base and at J to 2 bases, leaving 6 bases not matched to a gene. The CDR3 has 16 amino acids. Peripheral blood came from all dose cohorts at three timepoints. Study findings and constraints: Mean expanded clone counts were higher in CD8+ than CD4+ T cells. By week 6 at 0.1 to 3.0 mg/kg, blood CD4+ and CD8+ T cells had expanded clonally.

The receptor was isolated from an adult with an advanced solid tumor such as melanoma, head and neck, liver or kidney cancer. The sample in question was CD4+ or CD8+ T cells sorted from blood, obtained in a trial of the OX40 agonist ivuxolimab. The V gene is TRBV4-3, the J gene TRBJ2-7; 9 positions agree with TRBD1. CDR3 DNA: TGCGCCAGCAGCCAAGTATCGGGACAGGGTACCTACGAGCAGTACTTC. Translating it yields CASSQVSGQGTYEQYF.